The T cell receptor (beta chain) under discussion was sequenced for a study of blood T cell repertoires in COVID-19 (dated by TCRdb to 2018 to 2020). Study-level background: The collaborator samples originated in the United States, Italy and Spain and spanned the acute and convalescent phases of COVID-19. Subjects who had been exposed to COVID-19, were actively infected with it, or had recovered from it provided the deeply sampled blood TCRbeta repertoires that made up the dataset. The repertoires were made available in a free public database intended to serve as a resource for research on the immune response to SARS-CoV-2. The material from the prospective study consisted of cDNA or gDNA derived from T cells, B-cell-depleted T cells, or PBMCs. Where available, HLA class I and class II types were obtained from metadata supplied by the sample provider rather than from assay-based typing. The sample metadata nearly always contained a de-identified subject ID, COVID-19 status, age in years and sex. The samples were drawn from the first 160 participants of the ongoing ImmuneRACE study and from 1,254 subjects provided by 6 global collaborators. What the authors observed across the whole study: The quantity of clinical and demographic metadata differed by source and by participant and was supplied without curation.

Turning to this clone: The antigen it binds to is not known. The record has no base qualities; no much larger clone is one base away.

The immunoSEQ Assay, a bias-controlled multiplex PCR, was used to amplify TCRbeta CDR3 regions from genomic DNA. In the source study's methods: The number of nucleated cells in each sample was estimated from the amplification of reference gene primers within the assay. To quantify the absolute abundance of each unique TCRbeta CDR3 rearrangement, sequence reads were collapsed and filtered. For each sample, productive Simpson clonality was calculated as the square root of Simpson's diversity index across productive rearrangements. TCRdb re-hosts the immuneACCESS table, in-frame sequences only. Its copies lack some clones; in the studies checked, an unresolved V gene accounts for under half of them, and the cause for the rest is not known. V and J calls plus clone size are reproduced from that table; the DNA served to infer D and trimming. In this sample the table shows 120,000 or so clones, about 88% of which occur a single time. The ten largest clones represent over 1.5% of the sample.

The collaborating institutions used their own protocols to collect whole blood in K2EDTA tubes. For TCRbeta analysis, collaborators shipped samples as frozen whole blood, isolated PBMCs, or DNA extracted from either of those sample types. Sequencing input: peripheral blood. The TCR originated in a human donor in a cohort sampled during active COVID-19.

DNA sequence: TGTGCCAGCAGTTACTCCAGGGGCAGTCTATATGGCTACACCTTC. This translates into CASSYSRGSLYGYTF. The rearranged segments are TRBV6-5 and TRBJ1-2; TRBD1 is possibly the D segment (6 matching bases). V and J are truncated by 0 bases and 5 bases respectively, leaving an intervening sequence of 13 bases. The CDR3 runs 15 residues from the cysteine to the phenylalanine. Of all the DNA, just the CDR3 is kept, 45 bases in frame from base 1. CDR1 and CDR2 are read off the germline V gene as MNHEY and SVGAGI.